The rows below give T cell receptor beta chains drawn from one sample of a study of STAT5B mutations in CD4+ large granular lymphocyte leukemia. The assay was immunoSEQ multiplex PCR, and TCRdb's table has in-frame clones only and misses some. This sample has 20,000 or so clones; roughly 79% occur once, and the top ten carry over 0.4%. The sequencing input was CD4+ T cells from blood buffy coats. All receptors derive from a human donor in good health. CDR3s leave out the opening cysteine and the closing phenylalanine or tryptophan.

V gene	CDR3 protein
TRBV5-4	ASSSGTGISYEQY
TRBV21-1	ATPGRGTAPHRFYGYT
TRBV30	AWSVKGRITNEKLF
TRBV28	ASSLDPRLANEQF
TRBV6-5	ASSYSGPNYGYT
TRBV5-1	ASSFFGDRNYGYT
TRBV11-2	ASSSRSSTEAF
TRBV7-2	ASSLAPGDYGYT
TRBV18	ASSPLPPGQVGNQPQH
TRBV6-6	ASSAGAGYT
TRBV2	ASSDQGEETQY
TRBV11-2	ASSPPGLGGSVAQY
TRBV9	ASSVVAGGANTGELF
TRBV11-2	ASSYLTGLQF